This T cell receptor (beta chain) was recovered during a study of metastatic and nonmetastatic thyroid tumors. Treatment of any kind had been given to no patient before thyroid surgery. TCRdb reanalyzed the PCR reads with MiXCR. The sample carries 15,000 to 20,000 clones, approximately 24% recorded once. This clone was seen more than once but under ten times. Sequenced: tumor tissue. This receptor was identified in a female donor with papillary thyroid cancer or a benign thyroid nodule (not recorded which). Some clones in this sample may be carry-over from other donors' samples.

The CDR3 DNA reads TGTGCCAGTCAAGCGGGAGGGCCCCACAATGAGCAGTTCTTC. Amino acid sequence: CASQAGGPHNEQFF. The chain couples TRBV19 to TRBJ2-1; 10 nucleotides line up with TRBD2. CDR1 is LNHDA, CDR2 SQIVND, per germline (reference sequence). The ends lost 8 bases at V and 5 bases at J; junction bases unmatched: 6. This CDR3 contains 14 residues.